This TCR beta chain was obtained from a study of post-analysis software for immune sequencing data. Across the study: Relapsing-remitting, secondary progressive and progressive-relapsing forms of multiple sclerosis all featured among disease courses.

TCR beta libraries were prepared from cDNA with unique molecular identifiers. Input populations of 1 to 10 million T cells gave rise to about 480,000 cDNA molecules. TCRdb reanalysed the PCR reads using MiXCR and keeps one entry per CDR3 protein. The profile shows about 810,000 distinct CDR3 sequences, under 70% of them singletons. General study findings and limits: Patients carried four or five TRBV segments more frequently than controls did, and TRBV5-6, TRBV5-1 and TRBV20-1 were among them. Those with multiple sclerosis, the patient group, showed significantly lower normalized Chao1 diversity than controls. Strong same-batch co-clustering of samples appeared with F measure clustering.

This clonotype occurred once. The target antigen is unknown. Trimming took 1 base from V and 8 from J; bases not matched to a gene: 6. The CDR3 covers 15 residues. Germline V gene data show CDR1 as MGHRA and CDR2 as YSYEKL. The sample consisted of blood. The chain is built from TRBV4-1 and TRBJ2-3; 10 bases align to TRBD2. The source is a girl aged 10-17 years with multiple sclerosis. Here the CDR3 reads CASSQGLAGSGTQYF. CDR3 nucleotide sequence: TGCGCCAGCAGCCAAGGACTAGCGGGTTCGGGTACGCAGTATTTT.